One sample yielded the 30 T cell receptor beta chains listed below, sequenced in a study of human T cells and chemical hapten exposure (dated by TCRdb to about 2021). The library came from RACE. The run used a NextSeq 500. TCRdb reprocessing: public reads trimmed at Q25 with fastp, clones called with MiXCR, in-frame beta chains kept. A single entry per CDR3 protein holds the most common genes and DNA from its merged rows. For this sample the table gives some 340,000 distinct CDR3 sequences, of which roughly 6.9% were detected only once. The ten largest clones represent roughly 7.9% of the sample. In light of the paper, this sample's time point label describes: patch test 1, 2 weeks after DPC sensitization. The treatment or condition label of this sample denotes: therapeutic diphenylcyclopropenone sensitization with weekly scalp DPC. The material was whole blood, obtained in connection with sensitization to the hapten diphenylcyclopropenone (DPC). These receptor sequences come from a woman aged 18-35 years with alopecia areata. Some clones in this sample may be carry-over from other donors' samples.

The DNA for the CDR3 is TGTGCCAGCAGCCGACCAGGGGGAAACACTGAAGCTTTCTTT. It translates to CASSRPGGNTEAFF. The chain combines TRBV3-1 with TRBJ1-1, with TRBD1 matching over 7 bases. This CDR3 region has 14 residues. The trim removed 4 bases at V and 2 bases at J, leaving 4 bases unmatched. Germline-derived CDR1 and CDR2 are LGHDT and YNNKEL (reference sequence).

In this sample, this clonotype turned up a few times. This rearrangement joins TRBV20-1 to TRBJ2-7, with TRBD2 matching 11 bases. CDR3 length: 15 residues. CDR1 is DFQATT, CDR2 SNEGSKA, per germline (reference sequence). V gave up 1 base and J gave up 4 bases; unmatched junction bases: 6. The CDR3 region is CSARVLAGGPYEQYF. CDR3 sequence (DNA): TGCAGTGCTAGAGTATTAGCGGGGGGGCCATACGAGCAGTACTTC.

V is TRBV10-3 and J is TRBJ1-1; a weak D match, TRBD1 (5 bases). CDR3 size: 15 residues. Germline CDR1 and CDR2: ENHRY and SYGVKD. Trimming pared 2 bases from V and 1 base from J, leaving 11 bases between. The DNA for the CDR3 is TGTGCCATCAGTGAGGCGGGCCAGGGGAACACTGAAGCTTTCTTT. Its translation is CAISEAGQGNTEAFF.

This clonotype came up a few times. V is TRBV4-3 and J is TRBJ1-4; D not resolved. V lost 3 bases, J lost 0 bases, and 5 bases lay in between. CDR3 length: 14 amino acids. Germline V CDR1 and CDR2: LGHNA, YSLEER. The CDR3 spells CASSHQPTNEKLFF. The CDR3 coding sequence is TGCGCCAGCAGCCACCAGCCAACTAATGAAAAACTGTTTTTT.

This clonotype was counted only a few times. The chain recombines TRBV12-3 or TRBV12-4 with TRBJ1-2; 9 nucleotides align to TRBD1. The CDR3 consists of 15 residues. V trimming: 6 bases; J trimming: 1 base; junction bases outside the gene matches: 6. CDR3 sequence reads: CASRPGQGLNYGYTF. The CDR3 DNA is TGTGCCAGCAGACCGGGACAGGGACTTAACTATGGCTACACCTTC.

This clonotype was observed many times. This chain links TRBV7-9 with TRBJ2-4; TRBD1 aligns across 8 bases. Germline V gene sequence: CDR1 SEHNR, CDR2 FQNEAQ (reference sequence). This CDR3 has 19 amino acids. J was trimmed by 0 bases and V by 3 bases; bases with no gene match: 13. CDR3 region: CASSLPGQARTLAKNIQYF. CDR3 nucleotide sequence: TGTGCCAGCAGCTTGCCGGGACAGGCCAGAACCTTAGCCAAAAACATTCAGTACTTC.

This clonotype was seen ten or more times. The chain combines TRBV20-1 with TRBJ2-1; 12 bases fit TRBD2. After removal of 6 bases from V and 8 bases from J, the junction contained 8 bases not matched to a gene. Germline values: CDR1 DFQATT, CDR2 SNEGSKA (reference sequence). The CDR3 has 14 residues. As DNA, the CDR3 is TGCAGTGCCTATCTAGCGGGGGGGCAGGATGAGCAGTTCTTC. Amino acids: CSAYLAGGQDEQFF.

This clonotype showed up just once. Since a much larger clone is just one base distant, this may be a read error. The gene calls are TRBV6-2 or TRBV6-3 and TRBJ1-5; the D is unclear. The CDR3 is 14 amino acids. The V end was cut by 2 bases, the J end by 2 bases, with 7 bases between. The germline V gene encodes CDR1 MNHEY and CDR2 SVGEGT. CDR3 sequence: CASSYPGGNQPQHF. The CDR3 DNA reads TGTGCCAGCAGTTACCCTGGTGGCAATCAGCCCCAGCATTTT.

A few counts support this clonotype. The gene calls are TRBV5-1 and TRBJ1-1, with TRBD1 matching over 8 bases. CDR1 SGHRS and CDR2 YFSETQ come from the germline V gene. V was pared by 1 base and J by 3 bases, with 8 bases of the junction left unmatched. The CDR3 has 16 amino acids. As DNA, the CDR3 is TGCGCCAGCAGCTTGTTCGGCAGGGGGCGCGACACTGAAGCTTTCTTT. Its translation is CASSLFGRGRDTEAFF.

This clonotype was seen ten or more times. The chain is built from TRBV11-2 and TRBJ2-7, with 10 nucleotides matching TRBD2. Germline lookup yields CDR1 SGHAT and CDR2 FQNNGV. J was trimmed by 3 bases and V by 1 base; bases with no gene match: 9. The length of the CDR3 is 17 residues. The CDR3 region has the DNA TGTGCCAGCAGCTTAGGACCCTCTAGCGGGGGACTCTACGAGCAGTACTTC. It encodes CASSLGPSSGGLYEQYF.

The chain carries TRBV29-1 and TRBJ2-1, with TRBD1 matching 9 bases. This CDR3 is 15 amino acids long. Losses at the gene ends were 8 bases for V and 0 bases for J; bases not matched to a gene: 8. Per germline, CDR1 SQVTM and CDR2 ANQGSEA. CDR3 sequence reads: CSLRLTGGSYNEQFF. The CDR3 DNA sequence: TGCAGCTTACGCTTGACAGGGGGCTCCTACAATGAGCAGTTCTTC.

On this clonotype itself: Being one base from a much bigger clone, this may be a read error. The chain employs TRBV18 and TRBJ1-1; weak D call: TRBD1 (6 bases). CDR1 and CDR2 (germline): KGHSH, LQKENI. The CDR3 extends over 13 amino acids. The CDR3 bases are TGTGCCAGCTCGCCTACAGGGACCACTGAAACTTTCTTT. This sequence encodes CASSPTGTTETFF.

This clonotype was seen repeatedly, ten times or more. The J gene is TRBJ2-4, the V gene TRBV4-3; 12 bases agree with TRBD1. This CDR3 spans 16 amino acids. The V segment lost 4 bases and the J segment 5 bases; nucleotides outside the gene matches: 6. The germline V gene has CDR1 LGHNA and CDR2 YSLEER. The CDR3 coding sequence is TGCGCCAGCAGCCGATCCGGGACAGGGGGCGAAAACATTCAGTACTTC. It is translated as CASSRSGTGGENIQYF.

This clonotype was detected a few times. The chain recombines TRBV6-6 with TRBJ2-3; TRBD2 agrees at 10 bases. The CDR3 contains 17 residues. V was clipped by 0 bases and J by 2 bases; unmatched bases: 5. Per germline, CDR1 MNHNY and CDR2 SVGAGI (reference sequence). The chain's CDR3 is CASSYSLTSGTTDTQYF. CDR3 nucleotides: TGTGCCAGCAGTTACTCCCTTACTAGCGGGACCACAGATACGCAGTATTTT.

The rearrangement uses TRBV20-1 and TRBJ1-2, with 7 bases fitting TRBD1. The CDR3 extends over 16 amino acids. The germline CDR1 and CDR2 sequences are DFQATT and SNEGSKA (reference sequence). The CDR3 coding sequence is TGCAGCCACAAAGGTGGTGGGACAGCAGGAACTTATGGCTACACCTTC. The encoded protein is CSHKGGGTAGTYGYTF.

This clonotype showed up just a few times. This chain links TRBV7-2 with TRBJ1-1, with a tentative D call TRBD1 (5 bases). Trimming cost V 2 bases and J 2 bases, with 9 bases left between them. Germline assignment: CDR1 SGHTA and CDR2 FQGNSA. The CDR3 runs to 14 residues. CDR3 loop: CASSLIRANTEAFF. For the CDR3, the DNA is TGTGCCAGCAGCTTAATCAGGGCCAACACTGAAGCTTTCTTT. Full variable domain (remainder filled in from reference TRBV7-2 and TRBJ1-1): GAGVSQSPSNKVTEKGKDVELRCDPISGHTALYWYRQSLGQGLEFLIYFQGNSAPDKSGLPSDRFSAERTGGSVSTLTIQRTQQEDSAVYLCASSLIRANTEAFFGQGTRLTVV.

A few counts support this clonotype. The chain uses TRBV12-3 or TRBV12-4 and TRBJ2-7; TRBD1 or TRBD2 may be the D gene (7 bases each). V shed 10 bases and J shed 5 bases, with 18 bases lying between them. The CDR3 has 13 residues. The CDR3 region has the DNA TGTGCCACAGCAGGGAGGGGGCCGGACGAGCAGTACTTC. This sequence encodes CATAGRGPDEQYF.

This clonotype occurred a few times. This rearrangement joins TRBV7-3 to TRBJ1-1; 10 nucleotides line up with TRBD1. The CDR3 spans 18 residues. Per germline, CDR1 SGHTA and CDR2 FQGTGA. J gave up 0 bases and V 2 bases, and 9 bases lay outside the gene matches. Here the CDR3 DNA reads TGTGCCAGCAGCTTACCCGGACAGGGGGTAATACTGAACACTGAAGCTTTCTTT. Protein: CASSLPGQGVILNTEAFF.

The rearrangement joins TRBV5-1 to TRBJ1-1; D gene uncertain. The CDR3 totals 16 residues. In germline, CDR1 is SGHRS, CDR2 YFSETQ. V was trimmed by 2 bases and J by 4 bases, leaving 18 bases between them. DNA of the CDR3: TGCGCCAGCAGCTTCCGAGGGTCAGGATCGACCACTGAAGCTTTCTTT. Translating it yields CASSFRGSGSTTEAFF.

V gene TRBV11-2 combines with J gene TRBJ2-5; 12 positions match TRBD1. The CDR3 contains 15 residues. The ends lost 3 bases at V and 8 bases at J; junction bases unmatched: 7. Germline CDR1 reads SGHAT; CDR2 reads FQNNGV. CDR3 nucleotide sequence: TGTGCCAGCAGCTTTGTTGGGACAGGGGGCGGAACCCAGTACTTC. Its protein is CASSFVGTGGGTQYF.

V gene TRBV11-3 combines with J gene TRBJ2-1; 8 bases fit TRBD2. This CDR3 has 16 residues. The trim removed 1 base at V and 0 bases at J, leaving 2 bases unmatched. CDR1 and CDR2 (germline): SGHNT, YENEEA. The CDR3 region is CASSLGSGDSYNEQFF. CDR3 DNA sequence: TGTGCCAGCAGCTTAGGTAGCGGGGACTCCTACAATGAGCAGTTCTTC.

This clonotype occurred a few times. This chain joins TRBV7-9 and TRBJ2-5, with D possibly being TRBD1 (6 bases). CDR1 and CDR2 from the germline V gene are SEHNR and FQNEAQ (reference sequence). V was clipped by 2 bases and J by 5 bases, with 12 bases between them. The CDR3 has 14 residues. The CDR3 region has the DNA TGTGCCAGCAGCTTATTGACAGGCGGTGAGACCCAGTACTTC. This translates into CASSLLTGGETQYF.

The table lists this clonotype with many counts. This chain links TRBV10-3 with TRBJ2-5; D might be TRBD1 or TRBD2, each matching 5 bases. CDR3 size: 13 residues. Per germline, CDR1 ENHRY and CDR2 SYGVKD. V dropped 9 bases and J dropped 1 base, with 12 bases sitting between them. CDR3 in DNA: TGTGCCATTGCGGCCGGGGCCCAAGAGACCCAGTACTTC. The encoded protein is CAIAAGAQETQYF.

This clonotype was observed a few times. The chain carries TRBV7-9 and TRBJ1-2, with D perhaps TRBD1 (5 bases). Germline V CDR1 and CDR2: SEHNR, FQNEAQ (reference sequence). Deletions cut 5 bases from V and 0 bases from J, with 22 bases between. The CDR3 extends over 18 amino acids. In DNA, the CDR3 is TGTGCCAGCAGCCCGAAAACGGCAGGGAGAACCTCTAACTATGGCTACACCTTC. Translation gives CASSPKTAGRTSNYGYTF.

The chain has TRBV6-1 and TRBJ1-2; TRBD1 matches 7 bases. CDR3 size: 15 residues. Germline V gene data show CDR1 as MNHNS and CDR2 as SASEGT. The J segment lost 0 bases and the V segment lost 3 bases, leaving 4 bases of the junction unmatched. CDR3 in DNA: TGTGCCAGCAGTGATGGGGACAGTTCTAACTATGGCTACACCTTC. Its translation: CASSDGDSSNYGYTF.

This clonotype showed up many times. CDR3 loop: CSVDESTDTQYF. The CDR3 nucleotides are TGCAGCGTTGACGAGTCCACAGATACGCAGTATTTT. V gene TRBV29-1 combines with J gene TRBJ2-3; D is unresolved. Trimming left V 3 bases short and J 2 bases short, with 6 bases between. The CDR3 loop spans 12 amino acids. Germline loops: CDR1 SQVTM, CDR2 ANQGSEA.

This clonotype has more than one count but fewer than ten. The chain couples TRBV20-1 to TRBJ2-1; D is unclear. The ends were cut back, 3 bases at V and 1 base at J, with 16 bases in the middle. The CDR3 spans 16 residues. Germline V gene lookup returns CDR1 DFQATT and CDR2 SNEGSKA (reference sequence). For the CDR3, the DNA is TGCAGTGCTAGCCGGCGATGGATTAGGTCCTACAATGAGCAGTTCTTC. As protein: CSASRRWIRSYNEQFF.

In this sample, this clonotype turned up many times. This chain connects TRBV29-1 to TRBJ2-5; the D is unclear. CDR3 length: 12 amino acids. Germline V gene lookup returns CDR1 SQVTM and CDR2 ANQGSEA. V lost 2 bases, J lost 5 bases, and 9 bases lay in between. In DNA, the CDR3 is TGCAGCGTTGAAACGAGCAGTGAGACCCAGTACTTC. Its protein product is CSVETSSETQYF.

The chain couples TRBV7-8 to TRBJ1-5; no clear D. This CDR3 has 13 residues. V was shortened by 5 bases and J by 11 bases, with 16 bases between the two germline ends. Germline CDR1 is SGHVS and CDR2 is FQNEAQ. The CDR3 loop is CASSPPGRVAQHF. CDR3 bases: TGTGCCAGCAGCCCCCCGGGTAGAGTGGCCCAGCATTTT.

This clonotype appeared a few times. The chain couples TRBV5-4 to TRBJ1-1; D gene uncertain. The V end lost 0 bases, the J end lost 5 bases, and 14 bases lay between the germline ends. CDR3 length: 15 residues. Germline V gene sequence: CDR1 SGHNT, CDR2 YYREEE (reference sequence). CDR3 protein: CASSLAVGPGTEAFF. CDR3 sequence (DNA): TGTGCCAGCAGCTTGGCCGTAGGGCCTGGGACTGAAGCTTTCTTT.